Reported below is one T cell receptor (beta chain). Its antigen is as yet unknown. The data belong to a study of identical twins. Study-wide results and caveats: Models underestimated how often monozygotic twins shared out-of-frame TCR alpha.

TCRdb re-derived calls from the 5' RACE reads in MiXCR, one entry per CDR3 protein. The repertoire holds hundreds of thousands of distinct CDR3 sequences, with 18% as singletons. The data also belong to a second study, concerning T cells expressing NK-cell markers. From that second work: These same clonotypes (in several donors) also led the CD3+CD56-NKG2C+ fraction.

Sequenced input: PBMCs. The receptor comes from a woman aged 18-29 years in good health.

CDR3 residues: CASSQDSGEDEQYF. CDR3 in DNA: TGTGCCAGCAGCCAAGATTCGGGGGAAGACGAGCAGTACTTC. V is TRBV4-2 and J is TRBJ2-7; tentative D call: TRBD2 (6 bases). CDR3 size: 14 residues. Germline loops: CDR1 LGHNA, CDR2 YNFKEQ. Trimming pared 0 bases from V and 5 bases from J, leaving 11 bases between.